This T cell receptor beta chain is drawn from a study of blood T cells in healthy people across ages. Study summary: With template switching, about one barcoded beta molecule was captured per two T cells.

This clonotype was counted ten times or more. Every donor contributed ten milliliters of peripheral blood by blood draw. A second 7 to 11 cycle PCR used barcoded and J-beta primers. TCRdb itself ran the 5' RACE reads through MiXCR, one entry per CDR3 protein. The sample holds some 550,000 distinct CDR3 sequences, less than 60% seen once. The CDR3 covers 15 residues. Germline V gene lookup returns CDR1 MNHEY and CDR2 SVGAGI. The V and J ends lost 7 bases and 5 bases, in that order; junction bases with no gene match: 11. The sample taken for sequencing was blood. This rearrangement joins TRBV6-5 to TRBJ2-1, with 7 positions matching TRBD2. The origin of this receptor is an elderly man in good health. The CDR3 DNA reads TGTGCCAGCAAAAAGGGCGGGAGTCGAAACAATGAGCAGTTCTTC. Protein product: CASKKGGSRNNEQFF.